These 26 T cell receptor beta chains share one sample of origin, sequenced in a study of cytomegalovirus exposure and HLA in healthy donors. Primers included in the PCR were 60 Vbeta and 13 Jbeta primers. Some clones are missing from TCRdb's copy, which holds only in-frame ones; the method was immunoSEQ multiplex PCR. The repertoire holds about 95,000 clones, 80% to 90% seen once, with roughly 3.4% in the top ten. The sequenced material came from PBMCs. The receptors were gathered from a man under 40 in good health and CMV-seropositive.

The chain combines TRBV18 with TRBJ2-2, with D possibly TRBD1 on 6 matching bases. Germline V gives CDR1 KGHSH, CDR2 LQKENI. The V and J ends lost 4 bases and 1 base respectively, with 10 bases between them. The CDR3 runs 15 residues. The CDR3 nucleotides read TGTGCCAGCTCACAGACGACAGGGAACACCGGGGAGCTGTTTTTT. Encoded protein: CASSQTTGNTGELFF.

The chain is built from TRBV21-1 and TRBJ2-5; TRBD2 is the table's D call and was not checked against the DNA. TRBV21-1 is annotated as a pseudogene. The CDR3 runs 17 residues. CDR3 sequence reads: CASITRSPAGAAETQYF. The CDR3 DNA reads TGTGCCAGCATAACCAGATCCCCAGCGGGAGCGGCAGAGACCCAGTACTTC.

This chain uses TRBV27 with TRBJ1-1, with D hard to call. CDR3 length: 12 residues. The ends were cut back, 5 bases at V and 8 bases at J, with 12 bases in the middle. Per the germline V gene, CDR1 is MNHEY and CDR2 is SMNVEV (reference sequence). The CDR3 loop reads CASSGGPREAFF. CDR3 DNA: TGTGCCAGCAGTGGCGGGCCGAGAGAAGCTTTCTTT.

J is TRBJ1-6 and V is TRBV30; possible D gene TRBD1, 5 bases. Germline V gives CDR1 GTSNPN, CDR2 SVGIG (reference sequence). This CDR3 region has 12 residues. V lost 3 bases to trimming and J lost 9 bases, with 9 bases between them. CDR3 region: CAWSLQGSPLHF. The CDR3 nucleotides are TGTGCCTGGAGCCTTCAGGGTTCACCCCTCCACTTT.

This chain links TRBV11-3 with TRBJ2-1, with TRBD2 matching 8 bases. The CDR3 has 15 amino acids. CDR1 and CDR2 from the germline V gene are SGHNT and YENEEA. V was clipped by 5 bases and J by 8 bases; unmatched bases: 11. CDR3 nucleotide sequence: TGTGCCAGCAGCCAGGGACTAGTAGGTCGCGATGAGCAGTTCTTC. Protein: CASSQGLVGRDEQFF.

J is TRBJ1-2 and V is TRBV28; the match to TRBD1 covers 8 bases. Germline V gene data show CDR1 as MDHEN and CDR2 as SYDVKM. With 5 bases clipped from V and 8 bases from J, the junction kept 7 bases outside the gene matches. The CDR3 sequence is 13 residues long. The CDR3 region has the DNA TGTGCCAGCAGTCAACAGGGGGAGGAGGGCTACACCTTC. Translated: CASSQQGEEGYTF.

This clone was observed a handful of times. Here the CDR3 DNA reads TGTGCCAGCAGCACGGACAGGACCGACTATGGCTACACCTTC. Protein sequence: CASSTDRTDYGYTF. V gene TRBV7-2 combines with J gene TRBJ1-2; 7 nucleotides align to TRBD1. The ends lost 5 bases at V and 3 bases at J; junction bases unmatched: 6. CDR1 is SGHTA, CDR2 FQGNSA, per germline. The CDR3 totals 14 residues.

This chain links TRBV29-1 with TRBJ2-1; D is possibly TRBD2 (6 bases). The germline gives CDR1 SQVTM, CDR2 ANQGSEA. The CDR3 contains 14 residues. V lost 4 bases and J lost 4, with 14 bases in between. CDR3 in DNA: TGCAGCGTTGTAGGTACTAGCAATTACAATGAGCAGTTCTTC. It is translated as CSVVGTSNYNEQFF.

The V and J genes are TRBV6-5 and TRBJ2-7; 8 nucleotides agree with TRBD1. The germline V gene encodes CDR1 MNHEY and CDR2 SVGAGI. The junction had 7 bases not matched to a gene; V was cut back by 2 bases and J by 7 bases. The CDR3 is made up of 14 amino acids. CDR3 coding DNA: TGTGCCAGCAGTTACGGGCAGGGGGCACGGGAGCAGTACTTC. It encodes CASSYGQGAREQYF.

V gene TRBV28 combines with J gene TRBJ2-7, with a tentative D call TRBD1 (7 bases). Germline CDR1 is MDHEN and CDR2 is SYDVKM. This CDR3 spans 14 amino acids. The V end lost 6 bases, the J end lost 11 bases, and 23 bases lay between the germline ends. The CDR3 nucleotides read TGTGCCAGCAGGCTTGGGGGGCCACAGGGGAGCAAGTACTTC. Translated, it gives CASRLGGPQGSKYF.

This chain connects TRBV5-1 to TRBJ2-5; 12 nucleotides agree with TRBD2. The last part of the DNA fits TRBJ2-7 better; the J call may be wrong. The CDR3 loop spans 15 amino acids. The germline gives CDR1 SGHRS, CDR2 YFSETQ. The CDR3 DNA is TGCGCCAGCAGCTTGGATCCTAGCGGGAGGGGCGAGCAGTACTTC. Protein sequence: CASSLDPSGRGEQYF.

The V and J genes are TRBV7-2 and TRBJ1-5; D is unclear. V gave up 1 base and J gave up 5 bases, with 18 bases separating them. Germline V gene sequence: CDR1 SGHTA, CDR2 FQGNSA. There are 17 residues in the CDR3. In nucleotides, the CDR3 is TGTGCCAGCAGCTTAGAAGCAGGTGCAGTTGGGCATCAGCCCCAGCATTTT. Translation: CASSLEAGAVGHQPQHF.

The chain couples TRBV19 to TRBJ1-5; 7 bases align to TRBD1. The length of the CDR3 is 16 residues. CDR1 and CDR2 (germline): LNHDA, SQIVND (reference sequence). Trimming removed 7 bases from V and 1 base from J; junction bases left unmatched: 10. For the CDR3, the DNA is TGTGCCAGTACCGTTACAGGGGAAGGGAGCAATCAGCCCCAGCATTTT. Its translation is CASTVTGEGSNQPQHF.

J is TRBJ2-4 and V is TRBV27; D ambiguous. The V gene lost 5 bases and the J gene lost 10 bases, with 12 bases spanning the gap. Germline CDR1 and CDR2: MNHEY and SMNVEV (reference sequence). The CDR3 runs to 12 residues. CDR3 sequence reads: CASSDPRSIQYF. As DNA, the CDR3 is TGTGCCAGCAGTGATCCCCGGAGTATTCAGTACTTC.

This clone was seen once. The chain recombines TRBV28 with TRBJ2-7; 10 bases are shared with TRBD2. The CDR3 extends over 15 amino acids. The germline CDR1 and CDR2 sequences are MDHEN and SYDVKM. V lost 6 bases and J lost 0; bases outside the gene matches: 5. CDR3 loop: CASSPSSGSSYEQYF. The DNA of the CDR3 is TGTGCCAGCAGCCCATCTAGCGGGAGCTCCTACGAGCAGTACTTC.

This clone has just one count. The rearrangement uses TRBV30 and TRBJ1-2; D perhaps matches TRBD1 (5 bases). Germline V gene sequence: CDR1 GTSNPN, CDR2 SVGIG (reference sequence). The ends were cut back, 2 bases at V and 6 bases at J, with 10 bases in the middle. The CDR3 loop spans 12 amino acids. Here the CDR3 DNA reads TGTGCCTGGAGTTTTCCAGGGAATGGCTACACCTTC. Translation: CAWSFPGNGYTF.

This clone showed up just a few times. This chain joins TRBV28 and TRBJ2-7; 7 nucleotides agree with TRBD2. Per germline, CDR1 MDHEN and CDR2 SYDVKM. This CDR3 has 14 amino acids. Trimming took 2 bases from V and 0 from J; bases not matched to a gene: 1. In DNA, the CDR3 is TGTGCCAGCAGTTTAGGCGGGAGCTCCTACGAGCAGTACTTC. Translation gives CASSLGGSSYEQYF.

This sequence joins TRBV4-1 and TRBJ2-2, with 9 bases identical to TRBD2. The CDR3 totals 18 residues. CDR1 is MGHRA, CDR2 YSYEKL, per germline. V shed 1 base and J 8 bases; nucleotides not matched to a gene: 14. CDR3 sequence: CASSQGARAGGPQGELFF. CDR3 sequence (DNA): TGCGCCAGCAGCCAAGGAGCAAGAGCGGGAGGTCCTCAGGGGGAGCTGTTTTTT.

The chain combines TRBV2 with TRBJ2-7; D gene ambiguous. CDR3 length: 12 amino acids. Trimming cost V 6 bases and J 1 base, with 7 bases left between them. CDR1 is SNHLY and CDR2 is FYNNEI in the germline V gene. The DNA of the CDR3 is TGTGCCAGCAGGGAACAGTCCTACGAGCAGTACTTC. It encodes CASREQSYEQYF. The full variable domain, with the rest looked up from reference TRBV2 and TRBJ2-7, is EPEVTQTPSHQVTQMGQEVILRCVPISNHLYFYWYRQILGQKVEFLVSFYNNEISEKSEIFDDQFSVERPDGSNFTLKIRSTKLEDSAMYFCASREQSYEQYFGPGTRLTVT.

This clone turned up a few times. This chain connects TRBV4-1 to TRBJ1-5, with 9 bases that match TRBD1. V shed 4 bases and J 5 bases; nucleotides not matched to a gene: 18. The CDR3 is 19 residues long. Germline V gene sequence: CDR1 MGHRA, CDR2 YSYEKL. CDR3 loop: CASSPLWKGTGNADQPQHF. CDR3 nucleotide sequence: TGCGCCAGCAGCCCCCTTTGGAAGGGGACAGGGAATGCCGATCAGCCCCAGCATTTT.

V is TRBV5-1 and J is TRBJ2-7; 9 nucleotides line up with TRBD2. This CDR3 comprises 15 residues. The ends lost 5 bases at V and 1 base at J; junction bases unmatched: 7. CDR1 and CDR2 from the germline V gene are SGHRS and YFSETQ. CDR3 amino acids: CASSLAGSLSYEQYF. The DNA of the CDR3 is TGCGCCAGCAGTCTAGCGGGGAGTCTATCCTACGAGCAGTACTTC.

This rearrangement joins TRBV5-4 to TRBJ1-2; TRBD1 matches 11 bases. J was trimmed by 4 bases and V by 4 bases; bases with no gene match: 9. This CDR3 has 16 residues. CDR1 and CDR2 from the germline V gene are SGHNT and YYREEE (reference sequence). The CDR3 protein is CASSQARDRGAYGYTF. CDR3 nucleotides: TGTGCCAGCAGCCAAGCAAGGGACAGGGGGGCCTATGGCTACACCTTC.

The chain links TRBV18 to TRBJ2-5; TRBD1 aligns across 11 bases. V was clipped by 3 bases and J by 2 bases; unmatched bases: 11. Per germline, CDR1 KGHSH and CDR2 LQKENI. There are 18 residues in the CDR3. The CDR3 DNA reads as TGTGCCAGCTCACCCTTCCCGGGACAGGGGGATGGACAAGAGACCCAGTACTTC. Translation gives CASSPFPGQGDGQETQYF. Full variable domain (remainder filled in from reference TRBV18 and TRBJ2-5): NAGVMQNPRHLVRRRGQEARLRCSPMKGHSHVYWYRQLPEEGLKFMVYLQKENIIDESGMPKERFSAEFPKEGPSILRIQQVVRGDSAAYFCASSPFPGQGDGQETQYFGPGTRLLVL.

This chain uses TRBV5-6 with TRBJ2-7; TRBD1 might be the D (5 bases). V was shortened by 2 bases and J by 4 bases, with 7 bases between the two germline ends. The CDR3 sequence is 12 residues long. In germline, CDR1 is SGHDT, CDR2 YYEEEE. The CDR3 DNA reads TGTGCCAGCAGCTTACAGGAGTACGAGCAGTACTTC. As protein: CASSLQEYEQYF.

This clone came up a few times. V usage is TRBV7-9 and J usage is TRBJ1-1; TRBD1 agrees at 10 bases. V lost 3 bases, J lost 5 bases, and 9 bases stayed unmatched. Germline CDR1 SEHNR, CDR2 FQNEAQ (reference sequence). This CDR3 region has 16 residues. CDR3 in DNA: TGTGCCAGCAGCTTTCCCTTACCGGGACAGGGGACTGAAGCTTTCTTT. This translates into CASSFPLPGQGTEAFF.

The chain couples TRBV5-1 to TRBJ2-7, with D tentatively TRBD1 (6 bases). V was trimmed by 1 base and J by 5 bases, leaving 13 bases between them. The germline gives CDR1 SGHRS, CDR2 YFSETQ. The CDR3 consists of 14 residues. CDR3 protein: CASSLRRGVDEQYF. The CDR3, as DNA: TGCGCCAGCAGCTTGCGCAGGGGAGTCGACGAGCAGTACTTC.